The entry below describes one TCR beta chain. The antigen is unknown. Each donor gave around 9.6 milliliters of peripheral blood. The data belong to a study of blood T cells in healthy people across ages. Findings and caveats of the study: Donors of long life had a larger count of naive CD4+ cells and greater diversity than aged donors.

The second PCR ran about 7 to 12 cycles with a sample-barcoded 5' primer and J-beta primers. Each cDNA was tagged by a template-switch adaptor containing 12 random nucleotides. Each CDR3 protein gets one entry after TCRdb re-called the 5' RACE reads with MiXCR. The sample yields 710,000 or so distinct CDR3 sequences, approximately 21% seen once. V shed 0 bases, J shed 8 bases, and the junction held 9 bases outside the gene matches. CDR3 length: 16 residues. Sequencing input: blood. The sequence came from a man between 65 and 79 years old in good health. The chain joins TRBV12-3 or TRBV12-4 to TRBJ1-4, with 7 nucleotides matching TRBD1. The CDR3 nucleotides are TGTGCCAGCAGTTTAGCGGGAACAGGGGTTCTCGAAAAACTGTTTTTT. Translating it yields CASSLAGTGVLEKLFF.